This TCR beta chain was sequenced for a study of yellow fever vaccine responses in identical twins. Regarding the study as a whole: Each twin's T cell response to the vaccine was reported to look partly convergent and partly personalized.

Comment on this clonotype: The antigen is undetermined.

TCRdb redid the calling of the RT-PCR reads with MiXCR, one entry per CDR3 protein. The repertoire holds about 12,000 distinct CDR3 sequences, with roughly 86% as singletons. The receptor comes from a young woman who received the yellow fever vaccine. Sequencing was performed on T cells from blood (PBMCs), unsorted or a sorted subset (not recorded which), taken before or after yellow fever vaccination (not recorded which).

CDR3 coding DNA: TGTGCCAGCAGGGGACAGGATCTTGGCTACGAGCAGTACTTC. Translating it yields CASRGQDLGYEQYF. The genes are TRBV25-1 and TRBJ2-7; 8 bases align to TRBD1. The junction had 7 bases not matched to a gene; V was cut back by 6 bases and J by 3 bases. The CDR3 is made up of 14 amino acids. Germline CDR1 MGHDK, CDR2 SYGVNS.